The following is a T cell receptor beta chain sequence with its context. Its cognate antigen is unknown. The assay was immunoSEQ multiplex PCR, and TCRdb's table has in-frame clones only and misses some. The profile covers 200,000 to 250,000 clones, with 83% appearing a single time and 4.5% to 7% taken by the ten largest. This record belongs to a study of cytomegalovirus exposure and HLA in healthy donors. Findings of the study overall: As confirmed in vitro, a few CMV-associated chains were specific for CMV antigens. Using the classifier, cytomegalovirus status was reportedly diagnosed with high specificity and sensitivity. Within the roughly 120 validation repertoires, first-cohort TCR clusters tended to co-occur, according to a later analysis.

The CDR3 has 16 amino acids. The germline gives CDR1 MNHNY, CDR2 SVGAGI (reference sequence). V was clipped by 7 bases and J by 0 bases, with 18 bases between them. The study drew the donors from its approximately 120-subject validation cohort, separate from the roughly 700-subject first cohort. The rearrangement links TRBV6-6 to TRBJ1-1; D is unclear. The receptor was derived from a woman between 18 and 29 years old in good health and CMV-seronegative. Material for sequencing was PBMCs. Written as DNA, the CDR3 is TGTGCCAGCACCGTCGGACTTACAAATGTGAACACTGAAGCTTTCTTT. It specifies CASTVGLTNVNTEAFF.